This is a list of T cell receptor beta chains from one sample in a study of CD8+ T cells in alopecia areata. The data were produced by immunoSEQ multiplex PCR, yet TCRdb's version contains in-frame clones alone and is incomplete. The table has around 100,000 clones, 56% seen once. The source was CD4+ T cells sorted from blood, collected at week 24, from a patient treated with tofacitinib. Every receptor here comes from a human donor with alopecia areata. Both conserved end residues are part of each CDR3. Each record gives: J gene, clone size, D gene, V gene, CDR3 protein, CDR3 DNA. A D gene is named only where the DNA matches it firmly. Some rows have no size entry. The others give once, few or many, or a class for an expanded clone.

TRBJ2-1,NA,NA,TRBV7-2,CASNLGGPNNEQFF,TGTGCCAGCAACCTAGGGGGGCCGAACAATGAGCAGTTCTTC
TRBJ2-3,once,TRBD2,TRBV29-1,CSVKRGGPRTDTQYF,TGCAGCGTCAAGCGGGGGGGTCCCCGCACAGATACGCAGTATTTT
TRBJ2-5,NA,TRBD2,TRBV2,CASRMGTSGPVQETQYF,TGTGCCAGCAGAATGGGGACTAGCGGGCCGGTCCAGGAGACCCAGTACTTC
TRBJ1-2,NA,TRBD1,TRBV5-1,CASSLEGTGGVGYTF,TGCGCCAGCAGCTTGGAGGGGACAGGGGGCGTAGGCTACACCTTC
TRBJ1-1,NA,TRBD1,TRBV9,CASSLTGVNTEAFF,TGTGCCAGCAGTCTCACAGGGGTGAACACTGAAGCTTTCTTT
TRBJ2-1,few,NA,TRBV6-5,CASRTGRGGNEQFF,TGTGCCAGCAGAACGGGCAGGGGAGGGAATGAGCAGTTCTTC
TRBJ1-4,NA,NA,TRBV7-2,CASSLDAGINEKLFF,TGTGCCAGCAGCTTAGATGCAGGGATAAACGAAAAACTGTTTTTT
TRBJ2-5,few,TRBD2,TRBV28,CASSLEGGLAGETQYF,TGTGCCAGCAGTTTAGAAGGGGGACTAGCAGGAGAGACCCAGTACTTC
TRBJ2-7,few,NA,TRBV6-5,CASSQSTGTGEQYF,TGTGCCAGCAGTCAGTCTACAGGGACCGGCGAGCAGTACTTC
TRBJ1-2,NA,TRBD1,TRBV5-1,CASSLGTGNYGYTF,TGCGCCAGCAGCTTGGGGACAGGGAACTATGGCTACACCTTC
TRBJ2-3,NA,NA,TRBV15,CATSRAVTSTDTQYF,TGTGCCACCAGCAGAGCGGTAACTAGCACAGATACGCAGTATTTT
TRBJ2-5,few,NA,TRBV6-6,CASSWGQKMETQYF,TGTGCCAGCAGTTGGGGACAAAAGATGGAGACCCAGTACTTC
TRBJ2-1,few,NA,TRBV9,CASSVGTVYNEQFF,TGTGCCAGCAGCGTAGGGACAGTCTACAATGAGCAGTTCTTC
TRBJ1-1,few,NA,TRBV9,CASSPQAGGTEAFF,TGTGCCAGCAGCCCCCAGGCGGGGGGCACTGAAGCTTTCTTT
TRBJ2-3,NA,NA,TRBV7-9,CASTPARDTQYF,TGTGCCAGCACCCCCGCTCGGGATACGCAGTATTTT
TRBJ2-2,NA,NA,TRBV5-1,CASSLEAGNTGELFF,TGCGCCAGCAGCTTGGAGGCAGGGAACACCGGGGAGCTGTTTTTT
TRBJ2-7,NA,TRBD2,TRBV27,CASSPLAGRSSYEQYF,TGTGCCAGCAGTCCATTAGCGGGCCGCAGCTCCTACGAGCAGTACTTC
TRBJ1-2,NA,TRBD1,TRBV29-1,CSVADRVYGYTF,TGCAGCGTAGCTGACAGGGTCTATGGCTACACCTTC
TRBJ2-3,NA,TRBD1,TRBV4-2,CASSQGTGGGDTQYF,TGTGCCAGCAGCCAAGGGACAGGGGGTGGAGATACGCAGTATTTT
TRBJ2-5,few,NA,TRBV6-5,CASSYRGPPTETQYF,TGTGCCAGCAGTTATCGTGGGCCCCCGACAGAGACCCAGTACTTC
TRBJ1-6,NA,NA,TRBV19,CASSTWAAGSYNSPLHF,TGTGCCAGTAGTACTTGGGCCGCGGGCTCCTATAATTCACCCCTCCACTTT
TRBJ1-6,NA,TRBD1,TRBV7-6,CASSSRDSNSPLHF,TGTGCCAGCAGCTCCCGGGACAGCAATTCACCCCTCCACTTT
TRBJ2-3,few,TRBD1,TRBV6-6,CASSRTGGVNPHTQYF,TGTGCCAGCAGTCGGACAGGGGGCGTCAACCCCCATACGCAGTATTTT
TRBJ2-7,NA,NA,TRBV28,CASRDPLSYEQYF,TGTGCCAGCAGGGACCCACTTTCCTACGAGCAGTACTTC
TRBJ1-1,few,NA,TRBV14,CASSIRVAQMNTEAFF,TGTGCCAGCAGTATTAGGGTCGCACAAATGAACACTGAAGCTTTCTTT
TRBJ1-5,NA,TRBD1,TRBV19,CASSTDRGGYQPQHF,TGTGCCAGTAGTACGGACAGGGGGGGTTATCAGCCCCAGCATTTT
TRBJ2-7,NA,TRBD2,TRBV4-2,CASSQDLAAPYEQYF,TGTGCCAGCAGCCAAGATCTAGCGGCCCCCTACGAGCAGTACTTC
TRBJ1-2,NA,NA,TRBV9,CASSVGDNYGYTF,TGTGCCAGCAGCGTAGGGGACAACTATGGCTACACCTTC
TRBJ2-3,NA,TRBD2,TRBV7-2,CASSFPPGGGPTDTQYF,TGTGCCAGCAGCTTTCCCCCCGGCGGGGGGCCCACAGATACGCAGTATTTT
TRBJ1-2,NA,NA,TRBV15,CATSRDVGGNGYTF,TGTGCCACCAGCAGAGATGTTGGAGGGAATGGCTACACCTTC
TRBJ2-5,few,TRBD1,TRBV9,CASSPGQLSETQYF,TGTGCCAGCAGCCCGGGACAGCTGTCCGAGACCCAGTACTTC
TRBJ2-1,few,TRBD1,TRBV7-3,CASSLDRGPYNEQFF,TGTGCCAGCAGCTTGGACAGGGGGCCTTACAATGAGCAGTTCTTC
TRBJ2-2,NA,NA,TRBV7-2,CASSISWANTGELFF,TGTGCCAGCAGCATAAGCTGGGCGAACACCGGGGAGCTGTTTTTT
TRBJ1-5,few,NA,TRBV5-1,CASSLAADQPQHF,TGCGCCAGCAGCTTGGCCGCGGATCAGCCCCAGCATTTT
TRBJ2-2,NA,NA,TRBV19,CASSRGHPTGELFF,TGTGCCAGTTCCCGTGGACATCCCACCGGGGAGCTGTTTTTT
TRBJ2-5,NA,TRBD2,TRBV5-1,CASSLEGTSGETQYF,TGCGCCAGCAGCTTGGAAGGGACTAGCGGAGAGACCCAGTACTTC
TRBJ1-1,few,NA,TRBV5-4,CASSSRRGGIGTEAFF,TGTGCCAGCAGCTCTCGGCGGGGAGGGATCGGCACTGAAGCTTTCTTT
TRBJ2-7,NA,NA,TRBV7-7,CASSKEGSYEQYF,TGTGCTAGCAGCAAAGAGGGCTCCTACGAGCAGTACTTC
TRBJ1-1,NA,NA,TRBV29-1,CSVEGGNSQKTFF,TGCAGCGTTGAAGGAGGGAACAGCCAGAAAACTTTCTTT
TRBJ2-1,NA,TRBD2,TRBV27,CASSPPGGQEQFF,TGTGCCAGCAGTCCGCCGGGGGGGCAGGAGCAGTTCTTC
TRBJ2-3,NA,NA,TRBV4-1,CASSQRGSTDTDTQYF,TGCGCCAGCAGCCAGAGAGGTTCTACCGACACAGATACGCAGTATTTT
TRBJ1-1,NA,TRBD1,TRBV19,CASSIEDTGGTEAFF,TGTGCCAGTAGTATAGAAGATACAGGGGGCACTGAAGCTTTCTTT
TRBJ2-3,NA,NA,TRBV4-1,CASSRKMGGTQDPDTQYF,TGCGCCAGCAGCCGGAAGATGGGGGGGACACAGGATCCAGATACGCAGTATTTT